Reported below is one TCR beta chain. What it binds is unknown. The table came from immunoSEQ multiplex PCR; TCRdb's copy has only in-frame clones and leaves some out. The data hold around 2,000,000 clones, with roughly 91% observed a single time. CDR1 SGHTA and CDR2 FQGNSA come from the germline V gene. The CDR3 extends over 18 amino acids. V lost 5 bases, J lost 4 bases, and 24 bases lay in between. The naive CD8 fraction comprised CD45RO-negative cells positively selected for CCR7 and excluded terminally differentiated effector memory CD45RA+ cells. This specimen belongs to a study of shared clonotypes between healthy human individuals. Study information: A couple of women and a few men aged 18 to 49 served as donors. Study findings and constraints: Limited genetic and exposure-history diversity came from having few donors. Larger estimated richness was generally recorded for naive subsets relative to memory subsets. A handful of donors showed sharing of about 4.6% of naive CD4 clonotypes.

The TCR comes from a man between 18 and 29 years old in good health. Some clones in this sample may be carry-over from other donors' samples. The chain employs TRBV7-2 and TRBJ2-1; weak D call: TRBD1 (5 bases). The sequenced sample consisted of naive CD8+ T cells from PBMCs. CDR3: CASSVGWAGYAPYNEQFF. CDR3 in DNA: TGTGCCAGCAGCGTGGGGTGGGCAGGGTACGCCCCTTACAATGAGCAGTTCTTC. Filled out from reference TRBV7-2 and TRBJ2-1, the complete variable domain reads GAGVSQSPSNKVTEKGKDVELRCDPISGHTALYWYRQSLGQGLEFLIYFQGNSAPDKSGLPSDRFSAERTGGSVSTLTIQRTQQEDSAVYLCASSVGWAGYAPYNEQFFGPGTRLTVL.